The clone carrying this T cell receptor (beta chain) has a count of ten or more. What it binds is not known. Using its own MiXCR run on the reads, TCRdb lists one record per CDR3 protein. Altogether around 550,000 distinct CDR3 sequences are present, 26% being singletons, with the ten largest covering about 13%. The data were obtained in a study of T cell repertoires in cytomegalovirus infection. The wider study: CMV infection and matching HLA type were both indicated by public TCR beta signatures.

Findings and limits, study-wide: Dominant in the ex vivo response were TCR beta clonotypes restricted by HLA-C and specific for CMV. Frequencies of public TCR beta families were cumulated, and this identified carriers of CMV plus the relevant HLA.

CDR3 length: 15 residues. V lost 7 bases and J lost 5; bases outside the gene matches: 14. The germline V gene has CDR1 SGHVS and CDR2 FQNEAQ. Input material: PBMCs. The chain couples TRBV7-8 to TRBJ2-7, with 7 bases that match TRBD1. This receptor was identified in a human donor in good health (CMV status not recorded). Some clones in this sample may be carry-over from other donors' samples. The CDR3 reads CASNPRQGSPNEQYF. The CDR3 nucleotides are TGTGCCAGCAACCCCCGACAGGGCTCCCCTAACGAGCAGTACTTC.